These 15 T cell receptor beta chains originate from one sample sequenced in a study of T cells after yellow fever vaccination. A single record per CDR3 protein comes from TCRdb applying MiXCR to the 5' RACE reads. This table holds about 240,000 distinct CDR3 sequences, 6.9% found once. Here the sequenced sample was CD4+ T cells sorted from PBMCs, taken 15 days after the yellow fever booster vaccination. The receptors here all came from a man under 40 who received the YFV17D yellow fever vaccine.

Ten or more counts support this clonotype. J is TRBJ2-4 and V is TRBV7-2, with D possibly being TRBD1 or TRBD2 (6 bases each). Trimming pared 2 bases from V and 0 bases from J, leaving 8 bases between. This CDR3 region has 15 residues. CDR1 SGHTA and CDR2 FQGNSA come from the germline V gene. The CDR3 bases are TGTGCCAGCAGCTTAAAGGGGGGAGCCAAAAACATTCAGTACTTC. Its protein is CASSLKGGAKNIQYF.

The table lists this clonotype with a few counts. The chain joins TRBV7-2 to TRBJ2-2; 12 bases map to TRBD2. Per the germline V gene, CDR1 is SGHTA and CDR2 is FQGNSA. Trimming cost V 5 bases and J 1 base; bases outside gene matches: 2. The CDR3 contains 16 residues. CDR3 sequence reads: CASSRLAGENTGELFF. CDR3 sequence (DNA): TGTGCCAGCAGCAGACTAGCGGGAGAGAACACCGGGGAGCTGTTTTTT.

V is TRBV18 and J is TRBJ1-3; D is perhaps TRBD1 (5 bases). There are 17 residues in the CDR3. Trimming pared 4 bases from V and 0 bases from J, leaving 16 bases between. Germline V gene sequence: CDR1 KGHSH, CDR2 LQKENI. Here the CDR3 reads CASSRMGTANSGNTIYF. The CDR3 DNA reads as TGTGCCAGCTCACGTATGGGGACGGCCAACTCTGGAAACACCATATATTTT.

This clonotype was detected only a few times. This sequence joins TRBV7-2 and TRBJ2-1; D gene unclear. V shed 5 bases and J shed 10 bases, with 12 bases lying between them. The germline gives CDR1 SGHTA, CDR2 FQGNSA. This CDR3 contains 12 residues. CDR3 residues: CASSPQMREQFF. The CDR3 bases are TGTGCCAGCAGCCCACAGATGAGAGAGCAGTTCTTC.

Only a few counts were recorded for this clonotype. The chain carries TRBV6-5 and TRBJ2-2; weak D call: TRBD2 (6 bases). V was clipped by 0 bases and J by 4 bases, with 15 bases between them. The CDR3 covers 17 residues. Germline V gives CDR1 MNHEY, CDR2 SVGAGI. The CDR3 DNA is TGTGCCAGCAGTTACTCGTTTGGGCGGGACGGCACCGGGGAGCTGTTTTTT. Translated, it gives CASSYSFGRDGTGELFF.

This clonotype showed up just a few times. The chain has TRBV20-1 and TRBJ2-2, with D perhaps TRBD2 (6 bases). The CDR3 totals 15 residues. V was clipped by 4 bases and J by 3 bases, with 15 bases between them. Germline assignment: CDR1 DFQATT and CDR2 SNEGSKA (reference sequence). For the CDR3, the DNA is TGCAGTGCTATGGGAACGGGAGAGTACACCGGGGAGCTGTTTTTT. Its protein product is CSAMGTGEYTGELFF.

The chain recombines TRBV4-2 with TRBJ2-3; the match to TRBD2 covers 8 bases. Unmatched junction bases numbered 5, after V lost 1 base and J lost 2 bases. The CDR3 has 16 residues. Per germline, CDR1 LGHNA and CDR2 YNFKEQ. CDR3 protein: CASSQAQAGATDTQYF. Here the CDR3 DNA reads TGTGCCAGCAGCCAAGCCCAAGCGGGAGCCACAGATACGCAGTATTTT.

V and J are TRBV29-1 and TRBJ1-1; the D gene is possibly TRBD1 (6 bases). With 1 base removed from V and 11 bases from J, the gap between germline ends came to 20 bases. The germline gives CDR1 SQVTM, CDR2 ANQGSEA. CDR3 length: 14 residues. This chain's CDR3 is CSVEVPGHRPEAFF. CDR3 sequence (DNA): TGCAGCGTTGAAGTGCCGGGACATAGGCCAGAGGCTTTCTTT.

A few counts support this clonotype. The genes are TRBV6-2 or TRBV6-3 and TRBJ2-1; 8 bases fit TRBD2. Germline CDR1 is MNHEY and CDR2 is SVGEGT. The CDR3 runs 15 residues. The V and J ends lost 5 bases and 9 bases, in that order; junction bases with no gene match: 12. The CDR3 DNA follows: TGTGCCAGCAGTCACCGATCGGGGGGGAGCCGTGAGCAGTTCTTC. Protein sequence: CASSHRSGGSREQFF.

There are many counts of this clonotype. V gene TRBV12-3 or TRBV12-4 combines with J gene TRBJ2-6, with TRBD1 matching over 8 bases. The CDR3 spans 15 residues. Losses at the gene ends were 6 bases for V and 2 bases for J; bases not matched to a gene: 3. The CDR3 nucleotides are TGTGCCAGCAGCTTGACAGGGGCTGGGGCCAACGTCCTGACTTTC. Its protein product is CASSLTGAGANVLTF.

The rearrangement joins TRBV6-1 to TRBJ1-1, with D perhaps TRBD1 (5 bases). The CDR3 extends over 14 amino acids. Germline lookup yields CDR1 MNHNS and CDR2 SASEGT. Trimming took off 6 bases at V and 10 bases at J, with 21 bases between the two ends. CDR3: CASSLRGGMDGAFF. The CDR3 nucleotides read TGTGCCAGCAGCCTCCGGGGGGGGATGGACGGAGCTTTCTTT.

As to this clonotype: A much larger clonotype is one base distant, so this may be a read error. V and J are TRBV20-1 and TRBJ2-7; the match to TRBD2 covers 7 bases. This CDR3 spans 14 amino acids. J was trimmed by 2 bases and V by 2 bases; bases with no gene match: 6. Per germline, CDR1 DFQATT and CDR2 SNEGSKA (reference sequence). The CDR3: CSARYGGSPYEQYF. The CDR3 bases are TGCAGTGCTAGATATGGCGGGAGTCCCTACGAGCAGTACTTC.

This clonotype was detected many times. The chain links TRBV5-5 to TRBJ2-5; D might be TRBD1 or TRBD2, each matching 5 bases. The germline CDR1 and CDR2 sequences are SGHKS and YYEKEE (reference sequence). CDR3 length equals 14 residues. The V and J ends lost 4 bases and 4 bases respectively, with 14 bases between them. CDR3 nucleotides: TGTGCCAGCAGCCTTCGTGGGACCGGAGAGACCCAGTACTTC. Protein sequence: CASSLRGTGETQYF.

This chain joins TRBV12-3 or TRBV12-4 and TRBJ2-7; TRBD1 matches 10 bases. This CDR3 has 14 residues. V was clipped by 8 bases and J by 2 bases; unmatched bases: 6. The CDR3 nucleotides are TGTGCCAGCGGTAGGGGACAGGGGACCTACGAGCAGTACTTC. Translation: CASGRGQGTYEQYF.

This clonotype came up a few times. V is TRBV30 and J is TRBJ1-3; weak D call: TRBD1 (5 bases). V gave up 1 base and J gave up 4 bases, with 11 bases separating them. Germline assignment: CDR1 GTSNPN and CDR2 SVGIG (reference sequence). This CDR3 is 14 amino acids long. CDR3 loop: CAWSATGGGNTIYF. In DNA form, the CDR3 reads TGTGCCTGGAGTGCTACGGGGGGAGGAAACACCATATATTTT.